Sequencing of this T cell receptor (beta chain) was carried out in a study of T cell responses to AZD1222 COVID-19 vaccine. Here immunoSEQ multiplex PCR was the method, and the copy in TCRdb shows in-frame clones only, minus some. The sample has about 64,000 clones; 75% to 85% are singletons. There are 15 residues in the CDR3. The germline V gene has CDR1 LGHNA and CDR2 YSLEER. Germline trimming cut 3 bases from V and 2 bases from J; bases unmatched to any gene: 0. As regards this clone: Other DNA sequences of this sample code for an identical CDR3.

The chain is built from TRBV4-3 and TRBJ2-7; 14 bases fit TRBD2. Here the sequenced sample was peripheral blood, taken 28 days after the second AZD1222 dose. This TCR was sampled from an adult who received the AZD1222 COVID-19 vaccine. The CDR3 sequence is CASSQGLAGAYEQYF. Written as DNA, the CDR3 is TGCGCCAGCAGCCAGGGACTAGCGGGGGCCTACGAGCAGTACTTC.